This TCR beta chain emerged from a study of blood T cell repertoires in COVID-19. V shed 0 bases, J shed 3 bases, and the junction held 7 bases outside the gene matches. This CDR3 contains 19 residues. Germline assignment: CDR1 SGHAT and CDR2 FQNNGV. Using immunoSEQ multiplex PCR, the repertoire was profiled, and TCRdb retains in-frame clones only, with some absent. The sample records about 120,000 clones, about 88% being singletons. The sequence came from a human donor in a cohort sampled during active COVID-19. V is TRBV11-2 and J is TRBJ2-1, with 14 bases that match TRBD2. Sequenced material: peripheral blood. CDR3 in amino acids: CASSLEGLAGVFYYNEQFF. Here the CDR3 DNA reads TGTGCCAGCAGCTTAGAGGGACTAGCGGGAGTATTCTACTACAATGAGCAGTTCTTC.